This T cell receptor (beta chain) was sequenced for a study of blood T cell repertoires in COVID-19. This clone showed up just a few times. The CDR3 length is 14 residues. Germline values: CDR1 SGHVS, CDR2 FQNEAQ. The germline V and J ends were trimmed by 0 bases and 10 bases, with 10 bases remaining between them. Method: immunoSEQ multiplex PCR; TCRdb's copy keeps in-frame clones and lacks some. This sample has under 300,000 clones, with approximately 82% found just once. This sequence was found in a woman in her late teens or twenties with acute or convalescent COVID-19. This chain joins TRBV7-8 and TRBJ1-6; maybe TRBD1 (5 bases). Input material: peripheral blood. The CDR3 region has the DNA TGTGCCAGCAGCTTAGCGGGTCGGGGGTCACCCCTCCACTTT. This codes for CASSLAGRGSPLHF.